The rows below give T cell receptor beta chains drawn from one sample of a study of STAT5B mutations in CD4+ large granular lymphocyte leukemia. Using immunoSEQ multiplex PCR, the repertoire was profiled, and TCRdb retains in-frame clones only, with some absent. The table includes nearly 35,000 clones, about two thirds detected once. The material sequenced was CD4+ T cells from blood buffy coats. These receptors were taken from a human donor in good health. CDR3s include the opening cysteine and the closing phenylalanine or tryptophan. Each record gives: V gene, J gene, clone size, D gene, CDR3 protein, CDR3 DNA. D genes are given only for firm matches. Not all rows give a size; the values are once, few, many and, for expanded clones, a class.

TRBV27,TRBJ1-2,-,TRBD1,CASSLLGTGGAYTF,TGTGCCAGCAGTTTATTGGGGACAGGGGGTGCCTACACCTTC
TRBV7-2,TRBJ2-6,-,TRBD1,CASSTQGGNSGANVLTF,TGTGCCAGCAGCACACAGGGGGGAAACTCTGGGGCCAACGTCCTGACTTTC
TRBV5-1,TRBJ2-4,-,TRBD2,CASSKSGEKNIQYF,TGCGCCAGCAGCAAGAGCGGGGAGAAAAACATTCAGTACTTC
TRBV7-9,TRBJ2-1,-,-,CASSYPGRGNNEQFF,TGTGCCAGCAGCTACCCGGGACGGGGAAACAATGAGCAGTTCTTC
TRBV6-1,TRBJ1-4,-,-,CASSEGGTNEKLFF,TGTGCCAGCAGTGAAGGGGGCACTAATGAAAAACTGTTTTTT
TRBV7-2,TRBJ1-4,-,-,CASSLWQGQNEKLFF,TGTGCCAGCAGCTTATGGCAGGGACAAAATGAAAAACTGTTTTTT
TRBV4-1,TRBJ2-3,-,-,CASSQINLVSTDTQYF,TGCGCCAGCAGCCAGATCAACCTAGTTAGCACAGATACGCAGTATTTT
TRBV11-1,TRBJ1-1,-,-,CASSFPGIAEAFF,TGTGCCAGCAGCTTCCCGGGAATCGCTGAAGCTTTCTTT
TRBV11-3,TRBJ1-6,-,TRBD1,CASSPTGGDYNSPLHF,TGTGCCAGCAGCCCCACAGGGGGTGACTATAATTCACCCCTCCACTTT
TRBV18,TRBJ2-5,-,-,CASSPGPGETQYF,TGTGCCAGCTCACCCGGACCGGGCGAGACCCAGTACTTC
TRBV19,TRBJ1-1,-,TRBD1,CASRLNEGQGGNTEAFF,TGTGCCAGTAGACTGAACGAGGGACAGGGAGGGAACACTGAAGCTTTCTTT
TRBV6-6,TRBJ1-6,-,-,CASSYSNSLNSPLHF,TGTGCCAGCAGTTACTCAAACAGCTTGAATTCACCCCTCCACTTT
TRBV25-1,TRBJ2-7,-,-,CASSRGPVNEQYF,TGTGCCAGCAGTAGGGGCCCCGTGAACGAGCAGTACTTC
TRBV18,TRBJ2-6,-,TRBD1,CASSRRTGGSGANVLTF,TGTGCCAGCTCAAGGAGGACAGGGGGCTCTGGGGCCAACGTCCTGACTTTC
TRBV4-3,TRBJ1-2,-,-,CASSQGEGISGYGYTF,TGCGCCAGCAGCCAGGGCGAGGGAATATCGGGCTATGGCTACACCTTC
TRBV19,TRBJ1-1,-,TRBD1,CASSNRGSNTEAFF,TGTGCCAGTAGCAACAGGGGATCGAACACTGAAGCTTTCTTT
TRBV19,TRBJ1-1,once,-,CASSITGRTEAFF,TGTGCCAGTAGTATCACAGGGCGGACTGAAGCTTTCTTT
TRBV6-8,TRBJ1-2,-,-,CASSYSRGNYGYTF,TGTGCCAGCAGTTACAGCAGGGGAAACTATGGCTACACCTTC
TRBV11-1,TRBJ2-1,-,-,CASSQSGSSYNEQFF,TGTGCCAGCAGCCAATCAGGGAGCTCCTACAATGAGCAGTTCTTC
TRBV29-1,TRBJ1-5,-,TRBD1,CSVGDSGNQPQHF,TGCAGCGTTGGGGACAGCGGCAATCAGCCCCAGCATTTT
TRBV5-4,TRBJ2-7,few,-,CASNPKGGDEQYF,TGTGCCAGCAACCCGAAGGGCGGGGACGAGCAGTACTTC